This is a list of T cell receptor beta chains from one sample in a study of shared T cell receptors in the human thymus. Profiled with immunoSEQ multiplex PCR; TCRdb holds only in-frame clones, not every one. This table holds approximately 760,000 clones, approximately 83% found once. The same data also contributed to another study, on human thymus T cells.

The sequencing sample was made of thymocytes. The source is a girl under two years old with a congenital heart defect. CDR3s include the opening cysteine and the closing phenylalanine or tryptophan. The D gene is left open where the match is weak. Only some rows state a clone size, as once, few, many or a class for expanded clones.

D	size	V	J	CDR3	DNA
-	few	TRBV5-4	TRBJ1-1	CASSFRTEAFF	TGTGCCAGCAGCTTTCGCACTGAAGCTTTCTTT
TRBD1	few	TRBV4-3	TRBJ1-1	CASSQRDSQDTEAFF	TGCGCCAGCAGCCAGAGGGACAGTCAGGACACTGAAGCTTTCTTT
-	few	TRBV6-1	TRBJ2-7	CASSECYGLRTYEQYF	TGTGCCAGCAGTGAATGTTACGGACTGAGGACCTACGAGCAGTACTTC
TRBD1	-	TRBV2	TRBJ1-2	CASKSQGVTGVSGYTF	TGTGCCAGCAAGAGTCAAGGGGTCACAGGGGTATCTGGCTACACCTTC
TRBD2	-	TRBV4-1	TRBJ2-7	CASSLGGGADEQYF	TGCGCCAGCAGCCTGGGCGGGGGGGCCGACGAGCAGTACTTC
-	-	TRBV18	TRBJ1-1	CASSRGGTEAFF	TGTGCCAGCTCCCGCGGGGGGACTGAAGCTTTCTTT
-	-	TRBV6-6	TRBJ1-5	CATYPREVRGNQPQHF	TGTGCCACCTATCCAAGGGAAGTCAGGGGAAATCAGCCCCAGCATTTT
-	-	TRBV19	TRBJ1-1	CASSGRDKRVNTEAFF	TGTGCCAGTAGTGGCCGGGACAAAAGGGTAAACACTGAAGCTTTCTTT
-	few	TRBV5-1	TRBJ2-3	CASTWLDGTDTQYF	TGCGCCAGCACTTGGCTAGACGGCACAGATACGCAGTATTTT
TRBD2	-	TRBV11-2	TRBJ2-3	CASSFRGGTDTQYF	TGTGCCAGCAGCTTTCGCGGGGGGACAGATACGCAGTATTTT
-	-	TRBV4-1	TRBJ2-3	CASSQDRTFYFGGSTDTQYF	TGCGCCAGCAGCCAAGACCGAACCTTTTACTTTGGCGGCAGCACAGATACGCAGTATTTT
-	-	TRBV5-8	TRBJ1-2	CASSRGGDGYGYTF	TGTGCCAGCAGCCGGGGGGGAGATGGTTATGGCTACACCTTC
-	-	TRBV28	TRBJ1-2	CASSLNRAREDGYTF	TGTGCCAGCAGTTTAAACAGGGCGAGGGAAGATGGCTACACCTTC
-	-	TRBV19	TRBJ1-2	CASSIDFRNSYGYTF	TGTGCCAGTAGTATAGACTTCCGAAACTCCTATGGCTACACCTTC
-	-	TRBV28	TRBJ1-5	CAREVVGNQPQHF	TGTGCCAGAGAGGTTGTGGGCAATCAGCCCCAGCATTTT
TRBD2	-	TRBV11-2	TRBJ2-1	CASSPSSGGEQFF	TGTGCCAGCAGCCCCTCTAGCGGGGGTGAGCAGTTCTTC
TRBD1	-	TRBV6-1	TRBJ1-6	CASSARTGLYSPLHF	TGTGCCAGCAGTGCACGGACAGGGTTGTACTCCCCCCTCCACTTT
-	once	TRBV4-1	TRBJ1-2	CASSLGPQLYGYTF	TGCGCCAGCAGTTTGGGTCCACAGCTCTATGGCTACACCTTC
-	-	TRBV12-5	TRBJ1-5	CASGLSFYPSPNQPQHF	TGTGCTAGTGGTCTTTCTTTTTACCCAAGCCCAAATCAGCCCCAGCATTTT
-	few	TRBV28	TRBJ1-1	CASISRYMNTEAFF	TGTGCCAGCATCTCTCGCTATATGAACACTGAAGCTTTCTTT
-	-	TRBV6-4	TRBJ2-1	CASSITGRDEQFF	TGTGCCAGCTCCATAACAGGGAGAGATGAGCAGTTCTTC
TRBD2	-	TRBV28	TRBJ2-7	CASRELAGGPGEQYF	TGTGCCAGCAGGGAACTAGCGGGGGGGCCTGGAGAGCAGTACTTC
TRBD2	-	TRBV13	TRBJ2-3	CASSPRLAGEDTDTQYF	TGTGCCAGCAGCCCACGACTAGCGGGGGAAGATACAGATACGCAGTATTTT
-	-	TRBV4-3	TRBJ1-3	CASSPRYGAYIQNSGNTIYF	TGCGCCAGCAGCCCACGGTACGGTGCGTATATTCAAAACTCTGGAAACACCATATATTTT
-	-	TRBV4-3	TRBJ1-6	CASSQDPWTADNSPLHF	TGCGCCAGCAGCCAAGATCCTTGGACAGCTGATAATTCACCCCTCCACTTT
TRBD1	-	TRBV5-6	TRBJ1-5	CASSLSPRTGGLNQPQHF	TGTGCCAGCAGCTTGTCCCCGAGGACAGGGGGACTCAATCAGCCCCAGCATTTT
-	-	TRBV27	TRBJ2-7	CASSPRDFHSYEQYF	TGTGCCAGCAGTCCCCGGGACTTCCACTCCTACGAGCAGTACTTC
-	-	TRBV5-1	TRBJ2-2	CASSLQPRGGFGELFF	TGCGCCAGCAGCCTCCAGCCGAGGGGGGGGTTCGGGGAGCTGTTTTTT
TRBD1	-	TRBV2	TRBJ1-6	CASSFGQGDGNSPLHF	TGTGCCAGCAGTTTCGGACAGGGTGATGGTAATTCACCCCTCCACTTT
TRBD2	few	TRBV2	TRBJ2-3	CASVGGPRGSGGPTDTQYF	TGTGCCAGCGTAGGGGGACCCCGAGGTAGCGGGGGACCCACAGATACGCAGTATTTT
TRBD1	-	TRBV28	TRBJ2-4	CASSDRGRKNIQYF	TGTGCCAGCAGTGACAGGGGGAGAAAAAACATTCAGTACTTC
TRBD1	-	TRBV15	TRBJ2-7	CATSSAQPGTGSYEQYF	TGTGCCACCAGCAGCGCCCAACCCGGGACAGGTTCCTACGAGCAGTACTTC
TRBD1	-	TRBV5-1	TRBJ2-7	CASSLTGTGSYEQYF	TGCGCCAGCAGCCTAACTGGGACAGGATCCTACGAGCAGTACTTC
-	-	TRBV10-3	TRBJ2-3	CALRRSSTDTQYF	TGCGCATTAAGGAGGTCTAGCACAGATACGCAGTATTTT
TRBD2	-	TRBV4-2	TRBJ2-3	CASSSLADPPKGTDTQYF	TGTGCCAGCAGCTCGCTAGCGGACCCCCCGAAGGGCACAGATACGCAGTATTTT
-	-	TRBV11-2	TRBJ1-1	CASSLKGIGYRVNTEAFF	TGTGCCAGCAGCTTAAAGGGCATAGGGTACAGGGTAAACACTGAAGCTTTCTTT
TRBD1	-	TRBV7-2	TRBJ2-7	CASSLGPPLEIQGAYEQYF	TGTGCCAGCAGCTTAGGACCCCCTTTAGAAATTCAGGGGGCCTACGAGCAGTACTTC
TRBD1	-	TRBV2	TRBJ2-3	CASSEGPGQGAITDTQYF	TGTGCCAGCAGTGAAGGACCCGGACAGGGGGCTATCACAGATACGCAGTATTTT
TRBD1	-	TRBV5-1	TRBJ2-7	CASSLYSRTGDLYEQYF	TGCGCCAGCAGCTTGTATTCACGGACAGGGGACCTCTACGAGCAGTACTTC
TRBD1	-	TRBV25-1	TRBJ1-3	CASSTPEGQGSGNTIYF	TGTGCCAGCAGTACCCCCGAGGGACAGGGATCTGGAAACACCATATATTTT
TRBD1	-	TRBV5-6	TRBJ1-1	CASSLRVGQGDTEAFF	TGTGCCAGCAGCCTCCGCGTGGGACAGGGTGACACTGAAGCTTTCTTT
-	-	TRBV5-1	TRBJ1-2	CASSPGLGYGYTF	TGCGCCAGCAGCCCAGGGTTAGGCTATGGCTACACCTTC
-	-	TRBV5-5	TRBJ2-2	CASSLGDCGPSGELFF	TGTGCCAGCAGCTTGGGGGACTGTGGACCATCCGGGGAGCTGTTTTTT
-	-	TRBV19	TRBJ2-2	CASSNRTWTGELFF	TGTGCCAGTAGTAACAGGACCTGGACCGGGGAGCTGTTTTTT
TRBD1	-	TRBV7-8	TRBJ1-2	CASTWRRDRPPNYGYTF	TGTGCCAGCACCTGGAGGAGGGACAGACCTCCTAACTATGGCTACACCTTC
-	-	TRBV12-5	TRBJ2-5	CASGHTLYGGVSKRVRPETQYF	TGTGCTAGTGGCCACACACTCTATGGGGGCGTCTCAAAACGAGTCCGTCCGGAGACCCAGTACTTC
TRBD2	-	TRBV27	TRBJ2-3	CASQRAGGTADTQYF	TGTGCCAGCCAAAGGGCGGGGGGAACAGCAGATACGCAGTATTTT
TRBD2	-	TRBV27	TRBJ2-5	CASSSDPAAGGLGETQYF	TGTGCCAGCAGTTCAGACCCGGCGGCGGGGGGGTTGGGAGAGACCCAGTACTTC
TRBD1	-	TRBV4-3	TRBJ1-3	CASSPTGNTGNTIYF	TGCGCCAGCAGCCCGACAGGGAATACTGGAAACACCATATATTTT
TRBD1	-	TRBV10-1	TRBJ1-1	CARDNRGPEAFF	TGCGCCAGGGATAACAGGGGACCTGAAGCTTTCTTT
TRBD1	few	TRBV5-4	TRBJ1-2	CASSTQYRGEDGYTF	TGTGCCAGCAGCACCCAGTACAGGGGGGAGGATGGCTACACCTTC
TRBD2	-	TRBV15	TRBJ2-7	CATSRDWASGIYEQYF	TGTGCCACCAGCAGAGATTGGGCTAGCGGAATCTACGAGCAGTACTTC
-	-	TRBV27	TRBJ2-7	CASSYRKVLFRGQTRVYEQYF	TGTGCCAGCAGTTACCGAAAAGTTTTGTTTCGCGGACAGACACGGGTTTACGAGCAGTACTTC
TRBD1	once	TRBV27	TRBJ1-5	CASSRRDRDQPQHF	TGTGCCAGCAGCCGCCGGGACAGGGATCAGCCCCAGCATTTT
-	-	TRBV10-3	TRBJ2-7	CAISESPQYRGGLSNYEQYF	TGTGCCATCAGTGAGTCTCCCCAATACCGCGGGGGCCTATCCAATTACGAGCAGTACTTC
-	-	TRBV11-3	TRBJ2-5	CASSLAGKPQETQYF	TGTGCCAGCAGCTTAGCCGGTAAACCCCAAGAGACCCAGTACTTC